Following are 19 T cell receptor beta chains from one sample sequenced in a study of PD-1 blockade in classical Hodgkin lymphoma. Brentuximab vedotin exposure varied, and every patient relapsed after autologous stem cell transplantation. The data were produced by immunoSEQ multiplex PCR, yet TCRdb's version contains in-frame clones alone and is incomplete. The sample has over 12,000 clones; 55% to 65% are singletons. Source: peripheral blood mononuclear cells (PBMCs), taken at baseline. These receptors all come from a human donor with classical Hodgkin lymphoma.

The chain recombines TRBV11-2 with TRBJ1-1; D call uncertain. Germline V gives CDR1 SGHAT, CDR2 FQNNGV. V was cut by 8 bases and J by 1 base, with 14 bases left in between. CDR3 length: 14 residues. CDR3 nucleotide sequence: TGTGCCAGCGCTAGAGGACTCAGGAACACTGAAGCTTTCTTT. It codes for CASARGLRNTEAFF.

The chain couples TRBV7-6 to TRBJ2-1; 11 positions agree with TRBD2. Germline CDR1 and CDR2: SGHVS and FNYEAQ. With V trimmed by 4 bases and J by 6 bases, 5 bases remained unmatched. This CDR3 is 15 amino acids long. CDR3 sequence reads: CASSSLAGVFNEQFF. The CDR3 DNA follows: TGTGCCAGCAGCTCACTAGCGGGAGTTTTCAATGAGCAGTTCTTC.

The chain recombines TRBV4-1 with TRBJ2-3; TRBD2 matches 15 bases. The CDR3 length is 16 residues. V lost 4 bases, J lost 6 bases, and 5 bases stayed unmatched. Germline V gene lookup returns CDR1 MGHRA and CDR2 YSYEKL. This CDR3 reads CASSPKGLAGGDTQYF. CDR3 DNA sequence: TGCGCCAGCAGCCCAAAGGGACTAGCGGGAGGTGATACGCAGTATTTT.

In its sample, this clone ranks as medium-sized. CDR3 amino acids: CASSWGHQTGTEAFF. Written as DNA, the CDR3 is TGTGCCAGCAGCTGGGGACACCAGACGGGCACTGAAGCTTTCTTT. The J gene is TRBJ1-1, the V gene TRBV7-6; D possibly corresponds to TRBD1 (6 bases). V shed 4 bases and J shed 4 bases, with 16 bases lying between them. This CDR3 comprises 15 residues. The germline CDR1 and CDR2 sequences are SGHVS and FNYEAQ.

The V gene is TRBV7-2, the J gene TRBJ1-5, with D unclear. V dropped 1 base and J dropped 7 bases, with 8 bases sitting between them. CDR3 length equals 13 residues. Germline CDR1 reads SGHTA; CDR2 reads FQGNSA. The CDR3 region has the DNA TGTGCCAGCAGCTTAGGGATTGGCCAGCCCCAGCATTTT. Its translation is CASSLGIGQPQHF.

V gene TRBV27 combines with J gene TRBJ2-7; the D gene could be TRBD1 or TRBD2 (5 bases each). The V end lost 1 base, the J end lost 0 bases, and 16 bases lay between the germline ends. Germline CDR1 MNHEY, CDR2 SMNVEV (reference sequence). CDR3 length: 17 amino acids. This chain's CDR3 is CASSLYSRDRRSYEQYF. CDR3 nucleotide sequence: TGTGCCAGCAGTTTATATTCACGGGACCGTCGCTCCTACGAGCAGTACTTC.

Turning to this clone: At one boundary the junction diverges from the germline segment, which might be a read error. The genes are TRBV6-9 and TRBJ2-7; TRBD2 agrees at 13 bases. The CDR3 consists of 12 residues. Germline CDR1 and CDR2: MNHGY and SVAAGI. The DNA of the CDR3 is TGTGCCAGCAGTCCCGGACTAGCGGGAGTGCACTTC. Amino acids: CASSPGLAGVHF.

The chain links TRBV29-1 to TRBJ2-7; 14 positions agree with TRBD2. Germline assignment: CDR1 SQVTM and CDR2 ANQGSEA. J was trimmed by 4 bases and V by 6 bases; bases with no gene match: 8. CDR3 length equals 15 residues. CDR3 loop: CSVEGTSGGMYEQYF. Here the CDR3 DNA reads TGCAGCGTCGAGGGGACTAGCGGGGGAATGTACGAGCAGTACTTC.

This sequence joins TRBV27 and TRBJ2-3; D is perhaps TRBD2 (6 bases). Germline CDR1 and CDR2: MNHEY and SMNVEV (reference sequence). The V gene lost 8 bases and the J gene lost 4 bases, with 25 bases spanning the gap. This CDR3 has 17 residues. The CDR3 nucleotides read TGTGCCAGCGTCCTGGAGGGGAGGAGGGTTTCGGCAGATACGCAGTATTTT. The encoded protein is CASVLEGRRVSADTQYF.

This clone was counted a few times. The chain carries TRBV5-6 and TRBJ2-1; tentatively, D is TRBD1 (6 bases). Trimming shortened V by 3 bases and J by 7 bases, and 11 bases separated the two germline ends. This CDR3 comprises 13 residues. CDR1 SGHDT and CDR2 YYEEEE come from the germline V gene. The DNA of the CDR3 is TGTGCCAGCAGCTGGGGGCTGATTAATGAGCAGTTCTTC. It encodes CASSWGLINEQFF.

The J gene is TRBJ2-7, the V gene TRBV10-3; D is ambiguous. The V end was cut by 3 bases, the J end by 3 bases, with 15 bases between. The CDR3 loop spans 15 amino acids. Germline-derived CDR1 and CDR2 are ENHRY and SYGVKD. Here the CDR3 DNA reads TGTGCCATCAGTGATAACTCCTACCTAAACTACGAGCAGTACTTC. This translates into CAISDNSYLNYEQYF.

The chain combines TRBV2 with TRBJ1-6, with 10 bases identical to TRBD1. The CDR3 has 15 residues. Per the germline V gene, CDR1 is SNHLY and CDR2 is FYNNEI. V dropped 4 bases and J dropped 10; count of bases not matched to a gene: 7. This CDR3 reads CASSGPTGGVSPLHF. Written as DNA, the CDR3 is TGTGCCAGCAGTGGCCCGACAGGGGGCGTATCACCCCTCCACTTT.

The V and J genes are TRBV11-2 and TRBJ2-2, with 7 bases identical to TRBD1. In germline, CDR1 is SGHAT, CDR2 FQNNGV. After removal of 1 base from V and 5 bases from J, the junction contained 1 base not matched to a gene. The CDR3 covers 14 residues. CDR3 amino acids: CASSLGQGTGELFF. The CDR3 DNA follows: TGTGCCAGCAGCTTAGGACAGGGAACCGGGGAGCTGTTTTTT.

The sample holds a few counts of this clone. The sample carries other DNA sequences with the same CDR3. The chain couples TRBV29-1 to TRBJ2-3; D gene uncertain. Germline CDR1 SQVTM, CDR2 ANQGSEA. Trimming took off 4 bases at V and 2 bases at J, with 4 bases between the two ends. CDR3 size: 11 residues. The CDR3 protein is CSVGYTDTQYF. CDR3 nucleotides: TGCAGCGTTGGCTACACAGATACGCAGTATTTT.

The V call is TRBV2, the J call TRBJ2-7; D not certain. The CDR3 covers 12 residues. The germline gives CDR1 SNHLY, CDR2 FYNNEI. V lost 4 bases and J 3 bases, leaving 7 bases between the germline ends. CDR3 loop: CASSVTDYEQYF. The CDR3 DNA sequence: TGTGCCAGCAGTGTAACGGACTACGAGCAGTACTTC.

CDR3 nucleotides: TGTGCCAGCAGCCGCCTGACCCGGGACAGATATTACAATTCCTCCTACGAGCAGTACTTC. This translates into CASSRLTRDRYYNSSYEQYF. The chain couples TRBV14 to TRBJ2-7, with 7 bases lining up with TRBD1. V lost 4 bases to trimming and J lost 0 bases; unmatched junction nucleotides: 21. Germline values: CDR1 SGHDN, CDR2 FVKESK. This CDR3 has 20 amino acids.

The chain carries TRBV10-3 and TRBJ1-1; TRBD1 matches 7 bases. This CDR3 spans 14 amino acids. The trim removed 6 bases at V and 0 bases at J, leaving 4 bases unmatched. Germline lookup yields CDR1 ENHRY and CDR2 SYGVKD. CDR3: CAISPGQMNTEAFF. The CDR3 region has the DNA TGTGCCATCAGCCCGGGACAGATGAACACTGAAGCTTTCTTT.

Only a few counts were recorded for this clone. CDR3 in DNA: TGTGCCAGCAGCTTAGCGGGGGACTACATTCAGTACTTC. This translates into CASSLAGDYIQYF. J is TRBJ2-4 and V is TRBV11-2, with TRBD2 as a possible D gene (6 bases). CDR1 is SGHAT and CDR2 is FQNNGV in the germline V gene. The V end lost 1 base, the J end lost 8 bases, and 9 bases lay between the germline ends. The CDR3 sequence is 13 residues long.

This CDR3 reads CASSPLLRREQYF. CDR3 nucleotide sequence: TGTGCCAGCAGTCCCCTCTTGAGGAGAGAGCAGTACTTC. The rearrangement joins TRBV28 to TRBJ2-7; D remains unclear. The length of the CDR3 is 13 residues. Trimming left V 5 bases short and J 7 bases short, with 15 bases between. Germline-derived CDR1 and CDR2 are MDHEN and SYDVKM. The variable domain in full, completed from reference TRBV28 and TRBJ2-7, reads DVKVTQSSRYLVKRTGEKVFLECVQDMDHENMFWYRQDPGLGLRLIYFSYDVKMKEKGDIPEGYSVSREKKERFSLILESASTNQTSMYLCASSPLLRREQYFGPGTRLTVT.